The clone carrying this T cell receptor beta chain was counted only a few times. Generated by immunoSEQ multiplex PCR, the TCRdb table keeps only in-frame clones and is missing some. The repertoire consists of around 86,000 clones, with 90% to 95% occurring once and the leading ten covering about 0.93%. With 4 bases removed from V and 5 bases from J, the gap between germline ends came to 15 bases. Germline V gives CDR1 SGHTA, CDR2 FQGNSA. The CDR3 is 15 residues long. The data belong to a study of T cell changes during pregnancy in multiple sclerosis. This TCR came from a female donor with multiple sclerosis, enrolled in a pregnancy study. The sample was peripheral blood, taken in the first trimester of pregnancy. V usage is TRBV7-2 and J usage is TRBJ1-5; D perhaps matches TRBD1 (6 bases). The CDR3 DNA reads as TGTGCCAGCAGCTACACAGGGACGCCGGATCAGCCCCAGCATTTT. Translated: CASSYTGTPDQPQHF.